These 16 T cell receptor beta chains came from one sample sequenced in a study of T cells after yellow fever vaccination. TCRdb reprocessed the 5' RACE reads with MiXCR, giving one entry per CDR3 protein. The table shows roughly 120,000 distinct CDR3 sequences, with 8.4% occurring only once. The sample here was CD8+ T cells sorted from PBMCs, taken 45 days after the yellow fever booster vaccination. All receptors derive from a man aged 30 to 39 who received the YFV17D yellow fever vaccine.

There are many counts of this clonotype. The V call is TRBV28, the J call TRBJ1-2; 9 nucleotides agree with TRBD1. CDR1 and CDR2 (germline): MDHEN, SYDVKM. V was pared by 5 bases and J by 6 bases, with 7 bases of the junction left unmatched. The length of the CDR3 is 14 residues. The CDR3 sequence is CASSDTGQGDGYTF. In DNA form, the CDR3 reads TGTGCCAGCAGTGACACGGGACAGGGTGATGGCTACACCTTC.

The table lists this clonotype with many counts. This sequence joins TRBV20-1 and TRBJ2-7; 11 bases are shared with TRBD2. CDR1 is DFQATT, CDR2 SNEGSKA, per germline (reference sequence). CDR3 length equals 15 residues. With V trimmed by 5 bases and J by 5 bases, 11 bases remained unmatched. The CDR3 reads CSAPTSGEINHEQYF. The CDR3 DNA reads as TGCAGTGCTCCGACTAGCGGGGAGATAAACCACGAGCAGTACTTC.

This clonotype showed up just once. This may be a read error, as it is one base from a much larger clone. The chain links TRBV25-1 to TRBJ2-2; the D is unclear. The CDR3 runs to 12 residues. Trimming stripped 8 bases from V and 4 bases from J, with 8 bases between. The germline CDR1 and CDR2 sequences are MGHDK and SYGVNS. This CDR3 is CASDKATGELFF. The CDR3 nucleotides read TGTGCCAGCGACAAGGCCACCGGGGAGCTGTTTTTT. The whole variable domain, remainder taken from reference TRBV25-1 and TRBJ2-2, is EADIYQTPRYLVIGTGKKITLECSQTMGHDKMYWYQQDPGMELHLIHYSYGVNSTEKGDLSSESTVSRIRTEHFPLTLESARPSHTSQYLCASDKATGELFFGEGSRLTVL.

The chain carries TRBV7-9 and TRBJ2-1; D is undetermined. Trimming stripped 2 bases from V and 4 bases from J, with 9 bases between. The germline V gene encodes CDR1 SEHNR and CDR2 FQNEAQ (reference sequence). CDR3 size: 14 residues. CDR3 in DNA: TGTGCCAGCAGCTTACATGGAGAGTACAATGAGCAGTTCTTC. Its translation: CASSLHGEYNEQFF. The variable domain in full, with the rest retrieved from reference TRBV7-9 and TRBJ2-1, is DTGVSQNPRHKITKRGQNVTFRCDPISEHNRLYWYRQTLGQGPEFLTYFQNEAQLEKSRLLSDRFSAERPKGSFSTLEIQRTEQGDSAMYLCASSLHGEYNEQFFGPGTRLTVL.

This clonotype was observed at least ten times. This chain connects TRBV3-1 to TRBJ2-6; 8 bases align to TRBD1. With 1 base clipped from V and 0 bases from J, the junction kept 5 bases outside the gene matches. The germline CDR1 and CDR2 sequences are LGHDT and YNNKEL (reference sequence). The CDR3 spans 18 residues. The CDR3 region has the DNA TGTGCCAGCAGCCAAGTTCGACAGGGGAACTCTGGGGCCAACGTCCTGACTTTC. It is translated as CASSQVRQGNSGANVLTF.

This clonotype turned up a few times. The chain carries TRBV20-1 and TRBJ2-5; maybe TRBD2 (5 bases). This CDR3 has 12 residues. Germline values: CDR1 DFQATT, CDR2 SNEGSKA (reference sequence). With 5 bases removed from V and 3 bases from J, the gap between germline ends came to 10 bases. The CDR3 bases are TGCAGTGCTCGAGCGGAGGAAGAGACCCAGTACTTC. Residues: CSARAEEETQYF.

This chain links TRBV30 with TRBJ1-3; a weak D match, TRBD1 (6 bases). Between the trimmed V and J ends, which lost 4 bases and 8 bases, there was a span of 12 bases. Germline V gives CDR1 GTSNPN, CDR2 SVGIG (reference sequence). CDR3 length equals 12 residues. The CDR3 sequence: CAWTYRADTIYF. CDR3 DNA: TGTGCCTGGACCTACAGGGCTGACACCATATATTTT.

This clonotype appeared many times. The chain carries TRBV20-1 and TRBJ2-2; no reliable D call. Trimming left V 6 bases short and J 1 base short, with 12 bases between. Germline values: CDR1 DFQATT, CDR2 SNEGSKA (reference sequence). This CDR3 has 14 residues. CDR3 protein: CSAKENLNTGELFF. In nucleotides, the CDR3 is TGCAGTGCCAAAGAGAACCTGAACACCGGGGAGCTGTTTTTT.

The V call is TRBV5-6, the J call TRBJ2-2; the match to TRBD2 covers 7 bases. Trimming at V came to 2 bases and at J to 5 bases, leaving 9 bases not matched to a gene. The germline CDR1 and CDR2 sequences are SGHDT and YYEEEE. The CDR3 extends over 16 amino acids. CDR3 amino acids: CASSLLGLTMTGELFF. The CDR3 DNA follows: TGTGCCAGCAGCTTACTGGGACTAACCATGACCGGGGAGCTGTTTTTT.

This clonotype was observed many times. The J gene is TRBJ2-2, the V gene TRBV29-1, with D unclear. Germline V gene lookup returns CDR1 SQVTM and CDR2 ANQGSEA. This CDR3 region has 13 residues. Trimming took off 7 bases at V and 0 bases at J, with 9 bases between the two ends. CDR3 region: CSASEANTGELFF. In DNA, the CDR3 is TGCAGCGCCTCCGAAGCGAACACCGGGGAGCTGTTTTTT.

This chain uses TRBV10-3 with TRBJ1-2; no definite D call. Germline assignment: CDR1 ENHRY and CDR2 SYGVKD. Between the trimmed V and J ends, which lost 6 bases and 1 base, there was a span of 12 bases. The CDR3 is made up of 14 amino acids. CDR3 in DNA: TGTGCCATCAGGGGAGAGATACTTAACTATGGCTACACCTTC. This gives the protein CAIRGEILNYGYTF.

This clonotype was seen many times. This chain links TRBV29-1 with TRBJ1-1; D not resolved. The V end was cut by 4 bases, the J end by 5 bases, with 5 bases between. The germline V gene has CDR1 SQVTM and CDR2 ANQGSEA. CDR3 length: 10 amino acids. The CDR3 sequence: CSVVVTEAFF. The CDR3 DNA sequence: TGCAGCGTTGTAGTTACTGAAGCTTTCTTT.

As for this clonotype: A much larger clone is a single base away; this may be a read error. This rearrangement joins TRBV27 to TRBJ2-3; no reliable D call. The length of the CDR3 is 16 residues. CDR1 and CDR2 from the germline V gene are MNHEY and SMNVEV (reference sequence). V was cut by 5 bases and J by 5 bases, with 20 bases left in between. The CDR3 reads CASSHLSGNHQDTQYF. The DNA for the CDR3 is TGTGCCAGCAGTCACCTATCAGGAAATCACCAAGATACGCAGTATTTT.

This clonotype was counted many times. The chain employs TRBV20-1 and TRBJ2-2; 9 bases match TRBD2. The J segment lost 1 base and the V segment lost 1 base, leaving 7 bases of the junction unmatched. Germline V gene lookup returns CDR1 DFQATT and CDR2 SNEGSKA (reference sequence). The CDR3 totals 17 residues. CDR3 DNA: TGCAGTGCTAGAGCGACGGCGGGAGGGTTGAACACCGGGGAGCTGTTTTTT. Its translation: CSARATAGGLNTGELFF.

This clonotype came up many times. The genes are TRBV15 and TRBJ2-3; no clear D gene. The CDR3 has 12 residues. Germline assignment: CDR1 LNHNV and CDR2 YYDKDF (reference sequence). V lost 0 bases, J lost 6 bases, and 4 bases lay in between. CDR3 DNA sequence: TGTGCCACCAGCAGAGATCGTGATACGCAGTATTTT. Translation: CATSRDRDTQYF.

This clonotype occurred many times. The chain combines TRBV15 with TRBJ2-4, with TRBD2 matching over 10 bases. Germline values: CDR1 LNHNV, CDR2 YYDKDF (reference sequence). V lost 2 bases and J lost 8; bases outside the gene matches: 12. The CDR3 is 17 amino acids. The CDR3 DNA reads TGTGCCACCAGCAGACCCGACGGTCTAGCGGGAGTTTACATTCAGTACTTC. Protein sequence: CATSRPDGLAGVYIQYF. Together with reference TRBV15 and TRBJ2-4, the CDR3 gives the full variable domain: DAMVIQNPRYQVTQFGKPVTLSCSQTLNHNVMYWYQQKSSQAPKLLFHYYDKDFNNEADTPDNFQSRRPNTSFCFLDIRSPGLGDTAMYLCATSRPDGLAGVYIQYFGAGTRLSVL.